The rows below give T cell receptor beta chains drawn from one sample of a study of shared clonotypes between healthy human individuals. Repertoires were generated with immunoSEQ multiplex PCR, while TCRdb's copy carries only in-frame clones and drops some. The table records about 2.5 million clones, 92% of them present only once. Input material: naive CD4+ T cells from PBMCs. These receptors all stem from a man aged 18-30 years in good health. Some clones in this sample may be carry-over from other donors' samples. The CDR3 runs from the conserved cysteine through the conserved F or W. Fields, in order: D gene, J gene, clone size, V gene, CDR3 DNA, CDR3 protein. A D gene is named only where the DNA matches it firmly. Clone size, where shown, is once, few, many, or a class for clones that have expanded.

>-|TRBJ2-2|once|TRBV7-3
TGTGCCAGCAGCCCTAAGGGCGGGTCTTACACCGGGGAGCTGTTTTTT
CASSPKGGSYTGELFF
>-|TRBJ2-3|-|TRBV5-1
TGCGCCAGCAGGCGGAGGACTTCAGGGAGCACAGATACGCAGTATTTT
CASRRRTSGSTDTQYF
>-|TRBJ1-2|-|TRBV29-1
TGCAGCGCGATCAGAGACTATGGCTACACCTTC
CSAIRDYGYTF
>-|TRBJ2-7|once|TRBV6-5
TGTGCCAGCAGTTACTCTCCCAGGAGCTCCTACGAGCAGTACTTC
CASSYSPRSSYEQYF
>TRBD1|TRBJ1-1|-|TRBV28
TGTGCCAGCAGCCCAGGGGGGGGCACTGAAGCTTTCTTT
CASSPGGGTEAFF
>-|TRBJ2-4|-|TRBV4-1
TGCGCCAGCAGCCAAGATCTGTCTCCGGGTTTATTGGGCATTCAGTACTTC
CASSQDLSPGLLGIQYF
>TRBD1|TRBJ2-6|-|TRBV19
TGTGCCAGTAGCCCGGTGGGACAGGGGGCGCTTGGGGCCAACGTCCTGACTTTC
CASSPVGQGALGANVLTF
>-|TRBJ2-2|-|TRBV5-1
TGCGCCAGCAGCTTTGAGGGGGCGAACACCGGGGAGCTGTTTTTT
CASSFEGANTGELFF
>-|TRBJ1-4|-|TRBV19
TGTGCCAGTATCTTACAGGGATTCGAGGAAAAACTGTTTTTT
CASILQGFEEKLFF
>TRBD1|TRBJ2-7|-|TRBV7-3
TGTGCCAGCAGCTTTGGGACAGGGGTTGAGCAGTACTTC
CASSFGTGVEQYF
>TRBD1|TRBJ2-7|-|TRBV14
TGTGCCAGCAGCCAAGGGACAGGGGGCCACCGAAGCTCCTACGAGCAGTACTTC
CASSQGTGGHRSSYEQYF
>-|TRBJ1-5|-|TRBV27
TGTGCCAGCAGTTTGCGGGTTGAGGCCCAGCATTTT
CASSLRVEAQHF
>-|TRBJ1-2|few|TRBV2
TGTGCCAGCAGTGACGAGACACCTTTGGGCTACACCTTC
CASSDETPLGYTF
>-|TRBJ1-1|-|TRBV7-3
TGTGCCAGCAGCTTAAGAGGAGGAAGTGTGACTGAAGCTTTCTTT
CASSLRGGSVTEAFF
>-|TRBJ1-2|-|TRBV19
TGTGCCAGTAGTATAGGGGGGCCAATGGACTATGGCTACACCTTC
CASSIGGPMDYGYTF
>-|TRBJ1-3|-|TRBV5-4
TGTGCCAGCAGCTTGGCCAACACGGGCGGAAACACCATATATTTT
CASSLANTGGNTIYF
>-|TRBJ2-3|-|TRBV28
TGTGCCAGCATCCCACGGTGGAGGGAAACAGATACGCAGTATTTT
CASIPRWRETDTQYF
>-|TRBJ1-1|-|TRBV28
TGTGCCAGCAGCCCGTTCTGGACAGTAAACACTGAAGCTTTCTTT
CASSPFWTVNTEAFF
>TRBD1|TRBJ1-4|-|TRBV5-1
TGCGCCAGCAGCTTGGGACAGGGTAACACGATGGGAGAAAAACTGTTTTTT
CASSLGQGNTMGEKLFF
>-|TRBJ2-1|-|TRBV5-5
TGTGCCAGCAGCGCGGTCTCCACGGGAGCTAGATCCAATGAGCAGTTCTTC
CASSAVSTGARSNEQFF
>-|TRBJ2-7|-|TRBV5-1
TGCGCCAGCAGCCCTCTGGGAAGGTACAATGTCCACGAGCAGTACTTC
CASSPLGRYNVHEQYF
>TRBD1|TRBJ1-2|-|TRBV28
TGTGCCATCCAAAGTACAGGGGGCGCGGACTATGGCTACACCTTC
CAIQSTGGADYGYTF
>-|TRBJ1-1|few|TRBV4-1
TGCGCCAGCAGCCCCCGTGGGGGAATGAACACTGAAGCTTTCTTT
CASSPRGGMNTEAFF